These 7 T cell receptor beta chains were all obtained from the same sample, sequenced in a study of CD8+ T cells in alopecia areata. Sequencing relied on a cDNA template that was reverse transcribed from extracted RNA. This table comes from immunoSEQ multiplex PCR, and its TCRdb copy is limited to in-frame clones, with some not included. The sample shows some 22,000 clones, around 50% of them seen only once. The material sequenced was NKG2D-high CD8+ T cells sorted from blood. These receptors were taken from a human donor with alopecia areata.

V usage is TRBV29-1 and J usage is TRBJ1-2; D remains unclear. From germline, CDR1 is SQVTM and CDR2 ANQGSEA. This CDR3 contains 12 residues. The germline V and J ends were trimmed by 4 bases and 4 bases, with 10 bases remaining between them. CDR3 in DNA: TGCAGCGTTGTTGGCGCGGGCTATGGCTACACCTTC. This encodes CSVVGAGYGYTF.

The DNA of the CDR3 is TGTGCCAGCAGCGGAGGGAACAATGAGCAGTTCTTC. This gives the protein CASSGGNNEQFF. The chain couples TRBV9 to TRBJ2-1; perhaps TRBD2 as D (5 bases). Per the germline V gene, CDR1 is SGDLS and CDR2 is YYNGEE. The CDR3 sequence is 12 residues long. V lost 3 bases and J lost 5, with 6 bases in between.

J is TRBJ2-7 and V is TRBV29-1; unclear D gene. This CDR3 comprises 12 residues. Germline CDR1 is SQVTM and CDR2 is ANQGSEA. V shed 0 bases and J shed 3 bases, with 6 bases lying between them. The CDR3 DNA follows: TGCAGCGTTGAAGACCGGAACTACGAGCAGTACTTC. This encodes CSVEDRNYEQYF.

V is TRBV11-2 and J is TRBJ1-1; possible D gene TRBD1, 5 bases. Germline V gives CDR1 SGHAT, CDR2 FQNNGV. The CDR3 loop spans 14 amino acids. Trimming took off 1 base at V and 4 bases at J, with 10 bases between the two ends. This CDR3 is CASSLGSGFTEAFF. The CDR3 DNA reads TGTGCCAGCAGCTTAGGGTCAGGGTTCACTGAAGCTTTCTTT.

The chain couples TRBV12-5 to TRBJ1-1; D remains unclear. Germline V lookup: CDR1 LGHNT, CDR2 FRNRAP. This CDR3 contains 15 residues. Trimming shortened V by 1 base and J by 0 bases, and 9 bases separated the two germline ends. The CDR3 protein is CASGLGATVNTEAFF. The CDR3 coding sequence is TGTGCTAGTGGTTTGGGGGCTACAGTGAACACTGAAGCTTTCTTT.

The rearrangement uses TRBV2 and TRBJ2-1; no definite D call. V was shortened by 3 bases and J by 0 bases, with 15 bases between the two germline ends. The CDR3 consists of 17 residues. Germline V gene data show CDR1 as SNHLY and CDR2 as FYNNEI. The CDR3, as DNA: TGTGCCAGCAGTGATCTGAGGAAGGGCCCCTCCTACAATGAGCAGTTCTTC. Translated: CASSDLRKGPSYNEQFF.

This chain joins TRBV2 and TRBJ2-7, with unresolved D. This CDR3 spans 10 amino acids. Per germline, CDR1 SNHLY and CDR2 FYNNEI. V was cut by 6 bases and J by 5 bases, with 5 bases left in between. CDR3 sequence: CASRGDEQYF. CDR3 sequence (DNA): TGTGCCAGCAGAGGAGACGAGCAGTACTTC.